This T cell receptor beta chain derives from a study of identical twins. Regarding the study as a whole: Out-of-frame sharing of TCR alpha in monozygotic twins was underestimated by models. The study found excess low generation probability among twin-shared out-of-frame alpha sequences. Insertions were fewer in abundant cord blood beta clonotypes, whereas memory repertoires showed none of this pattern.

TCRdb re-analysed the 5' RACE reads in MiXCR, keeping a single row per CDR3 protein. This repertoire shows 400,000 to 500,000 distinct CDR3 sequences, over 11% found once; its top ten account for 0.8% to 1%. The CDR3 loop spans 15 amino acids. With 1 base removed from V and 5 bases from J, the gap between germline ends came to 17 bases. From germline, CDR1 is SQVTM and CDR2 ANQGSEA. This clonotype was observed a handful of times. The target antigen is unknown. These data were also reused for a study on yellow fever vaccine responses in identical twins.

The material sequenced was CD4+ T cells sorted from blood. The rearrangement links TRBV29-1 to TRBJ2-5, with D hard to call. This clonotype was sampled from a woman aged 18-30 years in good health. The CDR3 loop reads CSVEGRSWAAETQYF. The CDR3 bases are TGCAGCGTTGAAGGGCGGTCCTGGGCGGCGGAGACCCAGTACTTC.